Sequencing of this TCR beta chain was carried out in a study of shared clonotypes between healthy human individuals. Study summary: Each donor's CD4 naive and CD4 memory cells filled three plates apiece, CD8 naive two, and CD8 memory one.

For this clone: Its target is unknown.

Some clones are missing from TCRdb's copy, which holds only in-frame ones; the method was immunoSEQ multiplex PCR. The data contain approximately 2.4 million clones, approximately 94% of them singletons. The CDR3 has 15 amino acids. The V gene end was trimmed by 2 bases and the J gene end by 2 bases; junction bases not matched to a gene: 3. Germline CDR1 MGHDK, CDR2 SYGVNS. Donation came from healthy HIV-negative adults that had no recent acute infections or vaccinations. Study observations and caveats: Relative to memory subsets, naive subsets generally showed larger estimated richness.

Input material: naive CD4+ T cells sorted from blood. Noted subset: CD45RA+ positively selected. This chain joins TRBV25-1 and TRBJ2-7; 10 bases are a match to TRBD2. This TCR derives from a man between 18 and 29 years old in good health. The CDR3 protein is CASSELAGVTYEQYF. As DNA, the CDR3 is TGTGCCAGCAGTGAACTAGCGGGAGTTACCTACGAGCAGTACTTC.